A single sample gave rise to the 22 T cell receptor beta chains below, sequenced in a study of cytomegalovirus exposure and HLA in healthy donors. The PCR made use of 60 Vbeta and 13 Jbeta primers. Profiled with immunoSEQ multiplex PCR; TCRdb holds only in-frame clones, not every one. This sample has about 150,000 clones, with around 70% found just once. The material sequenced was PBMCs. The origin of the receptors is a man aged 35 to 55 in good health and CMV-seronegative.

This chain links TRBV5-1 with TRBJ2-1, with TRBD2 identical over 12 bases. Trimming at V came to 5 bases and at J to 5 bases, leaving 2 bases not matched to a gene. The CDR3 loop spans 14 amino acids. Germline CDR1 is SGHRS and CDR2 is YFSETQ. DNA of the CDR3: TGCGCCAGCAGACTAGCGGGGGGCGACAATGAGCAGTTCTTC. Encoded protein: CASRLAGGDNEQFF.

This clone was counted between two and nine times. This rearrangement joins TRBV29-1 to TRBJ1-2; D gene unclear. The CDR3 extends over 10 amino acids. V was cut by 5 bases and J by 6 bases, with 7 bases left in between. The germline V gene encodes CDR1 SQVTM and CDR2 ANQGSEA. This CDR3 is CSVQGHGYTF. As DNA, the CDR3 is TGCAGCGTTCAAGGGCATGGCTACACCTTC. The full variable domain, in which reference TRBV29-1 and TRBJ1-2 provide the parts outside the CDR3, is SAVISQKPSRDICQRGTSLTIQCQVDSQVTMMFWYRQQPGQSLTLIATANQGSEATYESGFVIDKFPISRPNLTFSTLTVSNMSPEDSSIYLCSVQGHGYTFGSGTRLTVV.

The rearrangement links TRBV29-1 to TRBJ2-1, with D maybe TRBD2 (6 bases). CDR1 is SQVTM, CDR2 ANQGSEA, per germline. The CDR3 has 12 residues. V lost 6 bases and J 10 bases, leaving 16 bases between the germline ends. The CDR3 is CSVETSGLEQFF. The CDR3 coding sequence is TGCAGCGTCGAGACATCAGGACTAGAGCAGTTCTTC.

Only one count was recorded for this clone. J is TRBJ1-1 and V is TRBV29-1, with 8 bases fitting TRBD1. Germline-derived CDR1 and CDR2 are SQVTM and ANQGSEA. CDR3 length: 14 residues. Trimming at V came to 3 bases and at J to 4 bases, leaving 7 bases not matched to a gene. In DNA, the CDR3 is TGCAGCGTTGACAAAACAGGGGGGGGCACTGAAGCTTTCTTT. This sequence encodes CSVDKTGGGTEAFF.

The rearrangement joins TRBV5-1 to TRBJ2-1; D uncertain. Trimming shortened V by 0 bases and J by 2 bases, and 12 bases separated the two germline ends. CDR1 SGHRS and CDR2 YFSETQ come from the germline V gene. The CDR3 is 16 residues long. CDR3: CASSLATLTPYNEQFF. The CDR3, as DNA: TGCGCCAGCAGCTTGGCTACCCTAACTCCCTACAATGAGCAGTTCTTC.

This clone was counted only a few times. The rearrangement links TRBV6-5 to TRBJ1-2; 9 bases map to TRBD1. Germline V gene data show CDR1 as MNHEY and CDR2 as SVGAGI. The CDR3 extends over 12 amino acids. The junction had 5 bases not matched to a gene; V was cut back by 7 bases and J by 8 bases. CDR3 residues: CASTRDREGYTF. The DNA for the CDR3 is TGTGCCAGCACCCGGGACAGGGAGGGCTACACCTTC.

J is TRBJ2-1 and V is TRBV21-1; the table names TRBD2, a call not compared with the DNA. TRBV21-1 is a pseudogene segment. The CDR3 totals 16 residues. In nucleotides, the CDR3 is TGTGCCAGCAGCAAAGCAGGTAGCGGGGGAAACAATGAGCAGTTCTTC. Translated, it gives CASSKAGSGGNNEQFF.

This clone has a handful of counts. The chain combines TRBV5-6 with TRBJ2-7; perhaps TRBD1 as D (6 bases). CDR1 is SGHDT, CDR2 YYEEEE, per germline. This CDR3 has 13 residues. Between the trimmed V and J ends, which lost 4 bases and 5 bases, there was a span of 13 bases. CDR3 sequence reads: CASSVGHPNEQYF. The CDR3 coding sequence is TGTGCCAGCAGCGTGGGACATCCCAACGAGCAGTACTTC. Combining the CDR3 with reference TRBV5-6 and TRBJ2-7 gives the whole variable domain DAGVTQSPTHLIKTRGQQVTLRCSPKSGHDTVSWYQQALGQGPQFIFQYYEEEERQRGNFPDRFSGHQFPNYSSELNVNALLLGDSALYLCASSVGHPNEQYFGPGTRLTVT.

The rearrangement links TRBV6-1 to TRBJ1-5, with 8 bases fitting TRBD1. Trimming removed 6 bases from V and 2 bases from J; junction bases left unmatched: 6. The CDR3 covers 15 residues. The germline gives CDR1 MNHNS, CDR2 SASEGT. CDR3 loop: CASSYGQGGNQPQHF. CDR3 DNA sequence: TGTGCCAGCAGCTACGGACAGGGTGGCAATCAGCCCCAGCATTTT.

This clone was seen just once. The rearrangement links TRBV12-2 to TRBJ1-1. TRBV12-2 is deemed a pseudogene. The CDR3 spans 16 residues. The CDR3 DNA is TGTGCAAGTCGCTTAGGTCCCGAAAGAAGGAGGACTGAAGCTTTCTTT. Translating gives CASRLGPERRRTEAFF.

The V gene is TRBV5-1, the J gene TRBJ1-1; D ambiguous. CDR3 length: 15 residues. Germline CDR1 is SGHRS and CDR2 is YFSETQ. Trimming pared 0 bases from V and 5 bases from J, leaving 14 bases between. The CDR3 DNA sequence: TGCGCCAGCAGCTTGGTTGGGGAGGGTGGAACTGAAGCTTTCTTT. Protein sequence: CASSLVGEGGTEAFF.

This clone occurred a few times. The chain employs TRBV19 and TRBJ1-2, with 7 bases lining up with TRBD1. CDR1 is LNHDA and CDR2 is SQIVND in the germline V gene (reference sequence). This CDR3 is 16 amino acids long. J gave up 5 bases and V 5 bases, and 14 bases lay outside the gene matches. The CDR3 here is CASSPQGQQGQYGYTF. The CDR3 DNA reads as TGTGCCAGTAGTCCCCAGGGACAGCAGGGCCAATATGGCTACACCTTC.

This chain joins TRBV23-1 and TRBJ2-4; maybe TRBD2 (6 bases). TRBV23-1 is given ORF status, its function remaining uncertain. V was shortened by 6 bases and J by 6 bases, with 21 bases between the two germline ends. The length of the CDR3 is 16 residues. The CDR3 region has the DNA TGCGCCAGCAGACAGAAATCCGGGACTCCAGGAAACATTCAGTACTTC. Translating gives CASRQKSGTPGNIQYF.

The chain uses TRBV19 and TRBJ2-7; the match to TRBD1 covers 9 bases. The CDR3 spans 14 residues. V lost 7 bases, J lost 3 bases, and 7 bases stayed unmatched. Germline CDR1 and CDR2: LNHDA and SQIVND (reference sequence). This CDR3 is CASKETGGFYEQYF. CDR3 in DNA: TGTGCCAGTAAAGAGACAGGGGGGTTCTACGAGCAGTACTTC.

The chain links TRBV29-1 to TRBJ2-7; TRBD1 is a possible D gene (5 bases). With 0 bases removed from V and 0 bases from J, the gap between germline ends came to 9 bases. Germline loops: CDR1 SQVTM, CDR2 ANQGSEA. The CDR3 consists of 14 residues. This CDR3 reads CSVEDRDSSYEQYF. In DNA form, the CDR3 reads TGCAGCGTTGAAGATCGAGACAGCTCCTACGAGCAGTACTTC.

The chain carries TRBV7-2 and TRBJ2-7; TRBD2 is a possible D gene (5 bases). V was pared by 4 bases and J by 3 bases, with 16 bases between. The CDR3 spans 15 residues. Germline lookup yields CDR1 SGHTA and CDR2 FQGNSA. CDR3 bases: TGTGCCAGCAGCTCGGCGGGTGGAGGAGGCTACGAGCAGTACTTC. It yields the protein CASSSAGGGGYEQYF. Drawing the rest from reference TRBV7-2 and TRBJ2-7, the complete variable domain is GAGVSQSPSNKVTEKGKDVELRCDPISGHTALYWYRQSLGQGLEFLIYFQGNSAPDKSGLPSDRFSAERTGGSVSTLTIQRTQQEDSAVYLCASSSAGGGGYEQYFGPGTRLTVT.

The chain employs TRBV29-1 and TRBJ2-7; a weak D match, TRBD2 (5 bases). The CDR3 length is 15 residues. Trimming removed 6 bases at V and 2 bases at J, with 20 bases between. Looked up from germline, CDR1 is SQVTM and CDR2 is ANQGSEA. The CDR3 DNA reads as TGCAGCGTACCTACGACGAGGGCCGATCCCTACGAGCAGTACTTC. Protein product: CSVPTTRADPYEQYF.

This chain connects TRBV5-4 to TRBJ2-1; TRBD2 might be the D (6 bases). V dropped 3 bases and J dropped 0 bases, with 13 bases sitting between them. In germline, CDR1 is SGHNT, CDR2 YYREEE (reference sequence). This CDR3 has 16 amino acids. This CDR3 is CASSYPGLSSYNEQFF. CDR3 DNA sequence: TGTGCCAGCAGCTACCCGGGACTTAGCTCCTACAATGAGCAGTTCTTC.

This chain connects TRBV9 to TRBJ2-1, with D possibly being TRBD2 (6 bases). Germline V gene lookup returns CDR1 SGDLS and CDR2 YYNGEE. V dropped 2 bases and J dropped 6 bases, with 9 bases sitting between them. The CDR3 runs to 13 residues. In nucleotides, the CDR3 is TGTGCCAGCAGCGTCGGAGGGTTCAATGAGCAGTTCTTC. Its translation is CASSVGGFNEQFF.

V gene TRBV5-6 combines with J gene TRBJ1-1; D is unclear. The CDR3 sequence is 14 residues long. CDR1 SGHDT and CDR2 YYEEEE come from the germline V gene. The germline V and J ends were trimmed by 0 bases and 5 bases, with 11 bases remaining between them. The CDR3 DNA reads as TGTGCCAGCAGCTTGGCCCGACTGAGGACTGAAGCTTTCTTT. Protein product: CASSLARLRTEAFF.

The chain is built from TRBV11-2 and TRBJ1-2; D ambiguous. CDR1 is SGHAT and CDR2 is FQNNGV in the germline V gene. V lost 5 bases and J 5 bases, leaving 15 bases between the germline ends. The CDR3 covers 14 residues. The CDR3 DNA sequence: TGTGCCAGCAGCGACCGCGCCCGGGGTTATGGCTACACCTTC. Amino acid sequence: CASSDRARGYGYTF. The complete variable domain, with remaining parts taken from reference TRBV11-2 and TRBJ1-2, reads EAGVAQSPRYKIIEKRQSVAFWCNPISGHATLYWYQQILGQGPKLLIQFQNNGVVDDSQLPKDRFSAERLKGVDSTLKIQPAKLEDSAVYLCASSDRARGYGYTFGSGTRLTVV.

This clone was observed a handful of times. This rearrangement joins TRBV4-1 to TRBJ2-7; TRBD1 is a possible D gene (6 bases). The V gene's germline CDR1 is MGHRA and CDR2 YSYEKL. This CDR3 has 13 residues. Trimming removed 3 bases at V and 2 bases at J, with 8 bases between. The CDR3 sequence: CASSHPGAYEQYF. The DNA for the CDR3 is TGCGCCAGCAGCCACCCAGGGGCCTACGAGCAGTACTTC.